Each of the 11 T cell receptor beta chains below was sequenced from the same sample in a study of PD-1 blockade in classical Hodgkin lymphoma. All patients relapsed after autologous stem cell transplantation, and brentuximab vedotin exposure varied. Generated by immunoSEQ multiplex PCR, the TCRdb table keeps only in-frame clones and is missing some. The data show about 86,000 clones, with about 91% seen just once and roughly 10% held by the top ten. Sequenced here: peripheral blood mononuclear cells (PBMCs), sampled before the second cycle of nivolumab. Every receptor here comes from a human donor with classical Hodgkin lymphoma.

The rearrangement links TRBV28 to TRBJ2-3; D is ambiguous. From germline, CDR1 is MDHEN and CDR2 SYDVKM. The CDR3 extends over 14 amino acids. V was shortened by 3 bases and J by 1 base, with 8 bases between the two germline ends. In DNA form, the CDR3 reads TGTGCCAGCAGTTTTCCATCAGGCACAGATACGCAGTATTTT. This gives the protein CASSFPSGTDTQYF.

This clone was counted between two and nine times. An end of the junction differs from the germline gene, which may be a read error. V and J are TRBV10-1 and TRBJ2-2; the D gene could be TRBD1 or TRBD2 (5 bases each). The CDR3 has 13 amino acids. The germline V gene encodes CDR1 WNHNN and CDR2 SYGVQD (reference sequence). The CDR3 reads CATSNTGTGELFF. CDR3 nucleotides: TGCGCCACCTCAAATACCGGGACCGGAGAGCTGTTTTTT.

The chain uses TRBV28 and TRBJ2-5; weak D call: TRBD1 (6 bases). This CDR3 contains 16 residues. V was clipped by 5 bases and J by 4 bases, with 20 bases between them. The germline gives CDR1 MDHEN, CDR2 SYDVKM. CDR3 sequence: CASSPGAKGVRETQYF. In DNA form, the CDR3 reads TGTGCCAGCAGTCCCGGGGCTAAGGGGGTTAGAGAGACCCAGTACTTC.

This clone was picked up one time. The V and J genes are TRBV13 and TRBJ1-3; the D is unclear. The CDR3 totals 19 residues. Germline CDR1 PRHDT, CDR2 FYEKMQ (reference sequence). V lost 1 base and J lost 1, with 20 bases in between. The CDR3 reads CASSLVHWSLDASGNTIYF. In DNA form, the CDR3 reads TGTGCCAGCAGCTTAGTTCATTGGTCGCTGGACGCTTCTGGAAACACCATATATTTT.

This chain links TRBV30 with TRBJ2-3; D may correspond to TRBD1 or TRBD2 (5 bases each). CDR3 length equals 15 residues. Germline V gene lookup returns CDR1 GTSNPN and CDR2 SVGIG (reference sequence). V lost 3 bases to trimming and J lost 6 bases, with 19 bases between them. The CDR3: CAWSGMWGRGDTQYF. DNA for the CDR3: TGTGCCTGGAGCGGAATGTGGGGGAGAGGGGATACGCAGTATTTT.

The chain recombines TRBV5-1 with TRBJ2-3, with a weak D call TRBD1 (6 bases). The CDR3 consists of 15 residues. Germline CDR1 is SGHRS and CDR2 is YFSETQ. V was cut by 2 bases and J by 2 bases, with 12 bases left in between. The CDR3: CASSFRQADTDTQYF. The CDR3, as DNA: TGCGCCAGCAGCTTCCGACAGGCAGACACAGATACGCAGTATTTT. Filled out from reference TRBV5-1 and TRBJ2-3, the complete variable domain reads KAGVTQTPRYLIKTRGQQVTLSCSPISGHRSVSWYQQTPGQGLQFLFEYFSETQRNKGNFPGRFSGRQFSNSRSEMNVSTLELGDSALYLCASSFRQADTDTQYFGPGTRLTVL.

The chain has TRBV10-3 and TRBJ2-3, with D possibly being TRBD2 (6 bases). The germline gives CDR1 ENHRY, CDR2 SYGVKD. CDR3 length: 15 residues. Trimming took 6 bases from V and 0 from J, leaving 13 bases between them. CDR3 bases: TGTGCCATCAGCGCAGCTAGCGTAAGCACAGATACGCAGTATTTT. It specifies CAISAASVSTDTQYF.

In nucleotides, the CDR3 is TGTGCCAGCAGCGAAGGGACAGGGGGCGCGGAGACCCAGTACTTC. Protein: CASSEGTGGAETQYF. The chain uses TRBV9 and TRBJ2-5; the match to TRBD1 covers 12 bases. This CDR3 has 15 residues. Trimming removed 3 bases from V and 5 bases from J; junction bases left unmatched: 5. CDR1 and CDR2 from the germline V gene are SGDLS and YYNGEE.

The rearrangement links TRBV19 to TRBJ2-1, with 7 bases matching TRBD2. V shed 4 bases, J shed 5 bases, and the junction held 11 bases outside the gene matches. Germline loops: CDR1 LNHDA, CDR2 SQIVND (reference sequence). The CDR3 sequence is 16 residues long. CDR3 in DNA: TGTGCCAGTAGTAACTCCGGGACTAAACTAAACAATGAGCAGTTCTTC. Translating it yields CASSNSGTKLNNEQFF.

The V call is TRBV19, the J call TRBJ2-7, with D perhaps given as TRBD1 or TRBD2 (5 bases each). The CDR3 runs 13 residues. V was pared by 5 bases and J by 3 bases, with 11 bases between. Germline CDR1 LNHDA, CDR2 SQIVND (reference sequence). The CDR3 DNA reads as TGTGCCAGTAGTGGGGGTCTCGGCTACGAGCAGTACTTC. Its protein product is CASSGGLGYEQYF. Full variable domain (outside the CDR3, taken from reference TRBV19 and TRBJ2-7): DGGITQSPKYLFRKEGQNVTLSCEQNLNHDAMYWYRQDPGQGLRLIYYSQIVNDFQKGDIAEGYSVSREKKESFPLTVTSAQKNPTAFYLCASSGGLGYEQYFGPGTRLTVT.

The chain couples TRBV15 to TRBJ1-6, with D maybe TRBD1 (5 bases). CDR3 size: 12 residues. Trimming left V 6 bases short and J 10 bases short, with 10 bases between. Germline values: CDR1 LNHNV, CDR2 YYDKDF (reference sequence). The CDR3 nucleotides read TGTGCCACCAGTCGCAGGGACTCACCCCTCCACTTT. It yields the protein CATSRRDSPLHF.